This T cell receptor (beta chain) was captured by sequencing in a study of blood T cell repertoires in COVID-19. Overall study: The United States, Italy and Spain provided the acute and convalescent COVID-19 samples. PBMCs, B-cell-depleted T cells, or T cells were the source of the cDNA or gDNA that made up the material.

Generated by immunoSEQ multiplex PCR, the TCRdb table keeps only in-frame clones and is missing some. The sample records 300,000 to 350,000 clones, approximately 87% being singletons. Germline-derived CDR1 and CDR2 are LNHDA and SQIVND (reference sequence). The CDR3 runs to 16 residues. As concerns this clone: A read error may produce the germline difference seen at one junction end.

This chain joins TRBV19 and TRBJ2-1; TRBD2 is a possible D gene (7 bases). Sequenced sample: peripheral blood. This receptor was taken from a woman in her fifties or sixties with COVID-19, enrolled during active disease. The CDR3 spells CASRIGGEASYNEQFF. The CDR3 region has the DNA TGTGCCAGTAGGATAGGGGGGGAGGCCTCCTACAATGAGCAGTTCTTC.